Listed below are T cell receptor beta chains from one sample, sequenced in a study of blood T cell repertoires in COVID-19. Measured with immunoSEQ multiplex PCR; TCRdb has only the in-frame clones, and not every one. The repertoire holds 65,000 to 85,000 clones, with around nine tenths as singletons. Source material: peripheral blood. These receptors were collected from a woman aged 18 to 35 with acute or convalescent COVID-19. CDR3s include the opening cysteine and the closing phenylalanine or tryptophan. Each record gives: CDR3 length, J gene, clone size, D gene, V gene, CDR3 DNA, CDR3 protein. A D gene is named only where the DNA matches it firmly. Not all rows give a size; the values are once, few, many and, for expanded clones, a class.

CDR3 length: 14; J gene: TRBJ1-1; clone size: -; D gene: -; V gene: TRBV4-3; CDR3 DNA: TGCGCCAGCAGCCAAAGTCGGGAGAACACTGAAGCTTTCTTT; CDR3 protein: CASSQSRENTEAFF
CDR3 length: 13; J gene: TRBJ1-1; clone size: -; D gene: -; V gene: TRBV6-5; CDR3 DNA: TGTGCCAGCAGTTACTCCGGTCCTGATCATGCTTTCTTT; CDR3 protein: CASSYSGPDHAFF
CDR3 length: 18; J gene: TRBJ1-1; clone size: -; D gene: -; V gene: TRBV2; CDR3 DNA: TGTGCCAGCAGTGGAAGGGGTTTGGGGGCGTGGGTGAACACTGAAGCTTTCTTT; CDR3 protein: CASSGRGLGAWVNTEAFF
CDR3 length: 16; J gene: TRBJ2-1; clone size: -; D gene: -; V gene: TRBV19; CDR3 DNA: TGTGCCAGTAGTATAATGGGCTCTGACCGTTACAATGAGCAGTTCTTC; CDR3 protein: CASSIMGSDRYNEQFF
CDR3 length: 15; J gene: TRBJ1-1; clone size: -; D gene: -; V gene: TRBV6-6; CDR3 DNA: TGTGCCAGCAGCTCCACTGGGGACTTCAACACTGAAGCTTTCTTT; CDR3 protein: CASSSTGDFNTEAFF
CDR3 length: 15; J gene: TRBJ2-1; clone size: -; D gene: TRBD2; V gene: TRBV19; CDR3 DNA: TGTGCCAGTAGTCCCCAGCTAGCGGGAGTGTTTGAGCAGTTCTTC; CDR3 protein: CASSPQLAGVFEQFF
CDR3 length: 14; J gene: TRBJ1-1; clone size: -; D gene: -; V gene: TRBV4-1; CDR3 DNA: TGCGCCAGCAGCCAAGATGGGCGGCAGGGTGAAGCTTTCTTT; CDR3 protein: CASSQDGRQGEAFF
CDR3 length: 13; J gene: TRBJ1-2; clone size: -; D gene: -; V gene: TRBV7-2; CDR3 DNA: TGTGCCAGCAGCCTACAGGGAATGTCGGGCTACACCTTC; CDR3 protein: CASSLQGMSGYTF
CDR3 length: 15; J gene: TRBJ1-1; clone size: -; D gene: -; V gene: TRBV10-3; CDR3 DNA: TGTGCCATCAGTGATTCCGGACAGAAGAACACTGAAGCTTTCTTT; CDR3 protein: CAISDSGQKNTEAFF
CDR3 length: 13; J gene: TRBJ1-4; clone size: -; D gene: -; V gene: TRBV6-5; CDR3 DNA: TGTGCCAGCAGTTCAACCTATAATGAAAAACTGTTTTTT; CDR3 protein: CASSSTYNEKLFF
CDR3 length: 15; J gene: TRBJ2-7; clone size: -; D gene: TRBD2; V gene: TRBV5-5; CDR3 DNA: TGTGCCAGCAGACGGCTAGCGGAAGCTACCTACGAGCAGTACTTC; CDR3 protein: CASRRLAEATYEQYF
CDR3 length: 15; J gene: TRBJ2-7; clone size: once; D gene: -; V gene: TRBV19; CDR3 DNA: TGTGCCAGTAGTATTAGGTTCGAGGGTGTCCACGAGCAGTACTTC; CDR3 protein: CASSIRFEGVHEQYF
CDR3 length: 15; J gene: TRBJ2-5; clone size: -; D gene: TRBD2; V gene: TRBV5-5; CDR3 DNA: TGTGCCAGCGGTTACGGGCTAGCGGGACAAGAGACCCAGTACTTC; CDR3 protein: CASGYGLAGQETQYF
CDR3 length: 14; J gene: TRBJ1-1; clone size: once; D gene: -; V gene: TRBV27; CDR3 DNA: TGTGCCAGCAAGGTTAGGGGGAGAAACACTGAAGCTTTCTTT; CDR3 protein: CASKVRGRNTEAFF
CDR3 length: 13; J gene: TRBJ2-7; clone size: once; D gene: TRBD2; V gene: TRBV5-1; CDR3 DNA: TGCGCCAGCAGCCTCAGCGGGAGTTCCGAGCAGTACTTC; CDR3 protein: CASSLSGSSEQYF
CDR3 length: 15; J gene: TRBJ2-7; clone size: -; D gene: TRBD1; V gene: TRBV7-8; CDR3 DNA: TGTGCCAGCAGCAGAGGGACAGTTTCTTCGAACGAGCAGTACTTC; CDR3 protein: CASSRGTVSSNEQYF
CDR3 length: 17; J gene: TRBJ1-3; clone size: -; D gene: TRBD1; V gene: TRBV27; CDR3 DNA: TGTGCCAGCAGTTTATCGGGGGACAGGGGATCTGGAAACACCATATATTTT; CDR3 protein: CASSLSGDRGSGNTIYF
CDR3 length: 15; J gene: TRBJ1-3; clone size: -; D gene: TRBD1; V gene: TRBV19; CDR3 DNA: TGTGCCAGTAGTCCTCAACAGGGGACTGGAAACACCATATATTTT; CDR3 protein: CASSPQQGTGNTIYF
CDR3 length: 15; J gene: TRBJ1-1; clone size: -; D gene: TRBD1; V gene: TRBV5-1; CDR3 DNA: TGCGCCAGCAGCTTGGCCGGGACAGTCAACACTGAAGCTTTCTTT; CDR3 protein: CASSLAGTVNTEAFF
CDR3 length: 16; J gene: TRBJ2-1; clone size: -; D gene: TRBD2; V gene: TRBV9; CDR3 DNA: TGTGCCAGCAGCCCCCAGGGTAGCGGGTGGTACAATGAGCAGTTCTTC; CDR3 protein: CASSPQGSGWYNEQFF
CDR3 length: 14; J gene: TRBJ2-5; clone size: few; D gene: TRBD1; V gene: TRBV6-1; CDR3 DNA: TGTGCCAGCAGTGATAACAGGGGAGCGGAGACCCAGTACTTC; CDR3 protein: CASSDNRGAETQYF
CDR3 length: 15; J gene: TRBJ2-5; clone size: once; D gene: -; V gene: TRBV4-1; CDR3 DNA: TGCGCCAGCAGCCAAGTTTTGGGAGCTCAAGAGACCCAGTACTTC; CDR3 protein: CASSQVLGAQETQYF
CDR3 length: 14; J gene: TRBJ2-4; clone size: -; D gene: -; V gene: TRBV3-1/TRBV3-2; CDR3 DNA: TGTGCCAGCAGCCAAAGGGGAATAGGCAGCATTCAGTACTTC; CDR3 protein: CASSQRGIGSIQYF
CDR3 length: 13; J gene: TRBJ2-1; clone size: -; D gene: TRBD2; V gene: TRBV10-3; CDR3 DNA: TGTGCCATCAGCATAACTAGCGGCAATGAGCAGTTCTTC; CDR3 protein: CAISITSGNEQFF
CDR3 length: 13; J gene: TRBJ2-1; clone size: -; D gene: TRBD1; V gene: TRBV5-1; CDR3 DNA: TGCGCCAGCAGCACAGGGGTCGGGAATGAGCAGTTCTTC; CDR3 protein: CASSTGVGNEQFF
CDR3 length: 16; J gene: TRBJ1-2; clone size: -; D gene: -; V gene: TRBV28; CDR3 DNA: TGTGCCAGCAGTCCCCCAAGGCGGGAGATGGGCTATGGCTACACCTTC; CDR3 protein: CASSPPRREMGYGYTF
CDR3 length: 14; J gene: TRBJ1-2; clone size: once; D gene: TRBD1; V gene: TRBV18; CDR3 DNA: TGTGCCAGCTCACCCAGGGGACAGGACTATGGCTACACCTTC; CDR3 protein: CASSPRGQDYGYTF
CDR3 length: 15; J gene: TRBJ2-1; clone size: few; D gene: TRBD2; V gene: TRBV7-9; CDR3 DNA: TGTGCCAGCAGCTCCCCGGCACTAGCGTTTAATGAGCAGTTCTTC; CDR3 protein: CASSSPALAFNEQFF
CDR3 length: 15; J gene: TRBJ2-5; clone size: -; D gene: TRBD2; V gene: TRBV2; CDR3 DNA: TGTGCCAGCAGTGATGGCGGGGGTATGGCGGAGACCCAGTACTTC; CDR3 protein: CASSDGGGMAETQYF
CDR3 length: 15; J gene: TRBJ2-3; clone size: -; D gene: -; V gene: TRBV3-1/TRBV3-2; CDR3 DNA: TGTGCCAGCAGCCTTGGACACCGGAGCACAGATACGCAGTATTTT; CDR3 protein: CASSLGHRSTDTQYF
CDR3 length: 16; J gene: TRBJ1-2; clone size: -; D gene: -; V gene: TRBV11-2; CDR3 DNA: TGTGCCAGCAGCTTACCACGCGGACAGCGGCTTAATGGCTACACCTTC; CDR3 protein: CASSLPRGQRLNGYTF